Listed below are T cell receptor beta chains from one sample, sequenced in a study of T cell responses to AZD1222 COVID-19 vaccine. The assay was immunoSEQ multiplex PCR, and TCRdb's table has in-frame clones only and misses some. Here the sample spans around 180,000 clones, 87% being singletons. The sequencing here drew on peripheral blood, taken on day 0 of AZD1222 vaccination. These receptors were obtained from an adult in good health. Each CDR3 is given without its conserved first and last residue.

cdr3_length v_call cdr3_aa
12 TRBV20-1 SASRVGGTDTQY
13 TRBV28 ASSYRRTLYYEQY
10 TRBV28 AIGQLRNTIY
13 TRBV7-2 ASSLEPSGIYEQY
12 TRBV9 ASSPRGINYEQY
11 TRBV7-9 ASSLGTVYGYT
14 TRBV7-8 ASSRRDTGLWDEQY
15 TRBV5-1 ASSRAGAGGGNEKLF
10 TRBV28 ASSLYLREQY
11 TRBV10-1 ASSVGTGGGYT
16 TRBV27 ASSAHRDRAVFGAEAF
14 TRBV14 ASSQGAGRVGNEQF
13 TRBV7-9 ASSFRPAGRDEQF
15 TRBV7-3 ASSLLQREGRPGEQF
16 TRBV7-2 ASSKHTVVSSGANVLT
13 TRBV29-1 SVEDLSGQGSEQY